The clone carrying this T cell receptor (beta chain) was found a few times. This record belongs to a study of control samples from healthy donors and cancer patients. Measured with immunoSEQ multiplex PCR; TCRdb has only the in-frame clones, and not every one. The repertoire has roughly 14,000 clones, about 89% of them found once; the top ten carry 11%. This CDR3 contains 13 residues. Per germline, CDR1 SQVTM and CDR2 ANQGSEA. The V end was cut by 2 bases, the J end by 7 bases, with 11 bases between. This clonotype originated in a woman between 65 and 79 years old with colorectal cancer. Sample: PBMCs. The chain joins TRBV29-1 to TRBJ1-4; D ambiguous. CDR3 residues: CSVERGEGEKLFF. The CDR3 DNA sequence: TGCAGCGTTGAACGGGGAGAAGGTGAAAAACTGTTTTTT.